This T cell receptor beta chain was observed in a study of graft-versus-host responses after intestinal transplantation. The CDR3 has 16 residues. Germline V lookup: CDR1 MNHGY, CDR2 SVAAGI. V was clipped by 5 bases and J by 2 bases; unmatched bases: 10. Some clones are missing from TCRdb's copy, which holds only in-frame ones; the method was immunoSEQ multiplex PCR. This table holds about 15,000 clones, roughly a third found once. This clonotype was sampled from a human patient who received an intestinal transplant. This sample comprised alloreactive CD4+ T cells from a mixed lymphocyte reaction culture, obtained before intestinal transplant. Sample subset: CFSE-low proliferating T cells sorted from roughly 6-day pre-transplant mixed lymphocyte reaction (GvH or HvG direction). V usage is TRBV6-9 and J usage is TRBJ2-7; TRBD2 matches 9 bases. The CDR3 sequence: CASSEEWAGGAYEQYF. The CDR3, as DNA: TGTGCCAGCAGTGAAGAATGGGCGGGAGGGGCCTACGAGCAGTACTTC.